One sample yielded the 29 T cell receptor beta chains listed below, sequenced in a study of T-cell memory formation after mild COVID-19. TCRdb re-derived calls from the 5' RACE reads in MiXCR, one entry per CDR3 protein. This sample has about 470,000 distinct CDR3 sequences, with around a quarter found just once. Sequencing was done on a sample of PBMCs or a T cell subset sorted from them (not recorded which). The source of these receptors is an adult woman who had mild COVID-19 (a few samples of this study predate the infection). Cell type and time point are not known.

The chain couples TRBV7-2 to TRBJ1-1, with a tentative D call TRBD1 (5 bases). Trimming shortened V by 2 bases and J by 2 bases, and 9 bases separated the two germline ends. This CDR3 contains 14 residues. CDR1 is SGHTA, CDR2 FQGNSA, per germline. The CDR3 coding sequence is TGTGCCAGCAGCTTACTGACAGCTAACACTGAAGCTTTCTTT. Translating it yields CASSLLTANTEAFF.

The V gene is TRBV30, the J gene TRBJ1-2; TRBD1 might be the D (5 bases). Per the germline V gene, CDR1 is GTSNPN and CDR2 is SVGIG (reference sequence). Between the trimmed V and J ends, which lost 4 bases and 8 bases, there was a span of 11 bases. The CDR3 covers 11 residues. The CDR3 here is CAWTVRGGYTF. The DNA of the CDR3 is TGTGCCTGGACCGTACGGGGCGGCTACACCTTC.

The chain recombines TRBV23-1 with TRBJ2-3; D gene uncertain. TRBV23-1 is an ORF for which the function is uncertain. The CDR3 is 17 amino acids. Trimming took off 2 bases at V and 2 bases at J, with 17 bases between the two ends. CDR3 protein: CASSQSLTPRDTDTQYF. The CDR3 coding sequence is TGCGCCAGCAGTCAAAGCCTGACCCCAAGGGACACAGATACGCAGTATTTT.

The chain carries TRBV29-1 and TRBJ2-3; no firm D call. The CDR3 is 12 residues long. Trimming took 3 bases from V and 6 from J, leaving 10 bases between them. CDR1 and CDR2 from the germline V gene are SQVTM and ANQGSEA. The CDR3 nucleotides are TGCAGCGTTGAGCTTTCCCCTGATACGCAGTATTTT. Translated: CSVELSPDTQYF.

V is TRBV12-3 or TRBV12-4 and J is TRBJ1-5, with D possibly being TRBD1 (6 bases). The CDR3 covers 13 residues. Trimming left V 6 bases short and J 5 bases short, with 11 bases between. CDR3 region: CASRRGHDQPQHF. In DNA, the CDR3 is TGTGCCAGCAGGCGGGGGCACGATCAGCCCCAGCATTTT.

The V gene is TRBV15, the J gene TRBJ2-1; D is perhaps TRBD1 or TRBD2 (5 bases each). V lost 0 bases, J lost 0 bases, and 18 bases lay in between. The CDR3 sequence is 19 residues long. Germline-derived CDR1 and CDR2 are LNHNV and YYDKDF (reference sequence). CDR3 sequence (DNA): TGTGCCACCAGCAGAGATCGTAACAGGACTCGCAACTCCTACAATGAGCAGTTCTTC. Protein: CATSRDRNRTRNSYNEQFF.

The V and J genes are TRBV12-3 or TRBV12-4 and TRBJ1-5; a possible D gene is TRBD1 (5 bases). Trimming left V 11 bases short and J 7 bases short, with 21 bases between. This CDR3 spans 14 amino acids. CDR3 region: CAGKYRSPVQPQHF. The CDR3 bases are TGTGCCGGAAAGTACAGGTCCCCCGTGCAGCCCCAGCATTTT.

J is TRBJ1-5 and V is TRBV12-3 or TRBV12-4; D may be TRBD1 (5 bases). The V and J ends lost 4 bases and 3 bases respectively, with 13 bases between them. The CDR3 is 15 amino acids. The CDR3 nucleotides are TGTGCCAGCAGTTCCGGACGGGGCCCCAATCAGCCCCAGCATTTT. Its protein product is CASSSGRGPNQPQHF.

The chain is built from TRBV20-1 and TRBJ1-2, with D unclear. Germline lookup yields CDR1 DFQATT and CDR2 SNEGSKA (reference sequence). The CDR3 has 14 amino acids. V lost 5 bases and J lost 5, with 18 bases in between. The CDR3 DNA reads TGCAGTGCTCAAGTGGTACGGTCGGCGTATGGCTACACCTTC. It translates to CSAQVVRSAYGYTF.

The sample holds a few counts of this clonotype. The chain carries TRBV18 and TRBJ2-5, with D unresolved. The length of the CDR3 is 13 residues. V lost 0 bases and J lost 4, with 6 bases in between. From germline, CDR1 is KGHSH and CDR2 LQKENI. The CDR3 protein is CASSPPSAETQYF. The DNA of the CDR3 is TGTGCCAGCTCACCACCTTCGGCAGAGACCCAGTACTTC.

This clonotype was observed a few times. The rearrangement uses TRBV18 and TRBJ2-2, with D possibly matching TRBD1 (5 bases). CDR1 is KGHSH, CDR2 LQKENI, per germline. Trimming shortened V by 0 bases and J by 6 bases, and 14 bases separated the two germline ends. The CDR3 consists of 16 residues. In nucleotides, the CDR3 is TGTGCCAGCTCACCACCGTCATACAGGCTCCCCGGGGAGCTGTTTTTT. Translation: CASSPPSYRLPGELFF.

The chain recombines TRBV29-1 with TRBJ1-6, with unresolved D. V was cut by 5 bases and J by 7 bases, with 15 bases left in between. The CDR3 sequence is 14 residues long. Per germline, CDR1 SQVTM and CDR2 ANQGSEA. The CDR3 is CSVKFAGRNSPLHF. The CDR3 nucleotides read TGCAGCGTTAAGTTTGCAGGCCGGAATTCACCCCTCCACTTT. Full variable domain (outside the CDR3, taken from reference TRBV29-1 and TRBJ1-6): SAVISQKPSRDICQRGTSLTIQCQVDSQVTMMFWYRQQPGQSLTLIATANQGSEATYESGFVIDKFPISRPNLTFSTLTVSNMSPEDSSIYLCSVKFAGRNSPLHFGNGTRLTVT.

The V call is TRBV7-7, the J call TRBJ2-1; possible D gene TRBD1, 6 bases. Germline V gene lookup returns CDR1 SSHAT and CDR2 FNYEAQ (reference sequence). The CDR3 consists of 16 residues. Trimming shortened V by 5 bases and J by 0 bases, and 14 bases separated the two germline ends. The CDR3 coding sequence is TGTGCCAGCAGCGAGCGGACAGAGGGCTCCTACAATGAGCAGTTCTTC. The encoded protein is CASSERTEGSYNEQFF. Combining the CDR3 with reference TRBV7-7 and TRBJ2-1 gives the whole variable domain GAGVSQSPRYKVTKRGQDVTLRCDPISSHATLYWYQQALGQGPEFLTYFNYEAQPDKSGLPSDRFSAERPEGSISTLTIQRTEQRDSAMYRCASSERTEGSYNEQFFGPGTRLTVL.

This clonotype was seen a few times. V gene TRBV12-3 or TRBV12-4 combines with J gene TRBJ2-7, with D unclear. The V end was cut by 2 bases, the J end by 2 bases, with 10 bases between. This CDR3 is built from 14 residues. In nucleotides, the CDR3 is TGTGCCAGCAGTTTATCGGGCAAACCCTACGAGCAGTACTTC. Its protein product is CASSLSGKPYEQYF.

The DNA for the CDR3 is TGTGCCAGCAGCTTAGGAGGGAATCCGAACACCGGGGAGCTGTTTTTT. Its protein product is CASSLGGNPNTGELFF. The rearrangement joins TRBV7-2 to TRBJ2-2; D possibly corresponds to TRBD2 (5 bases). The germline gives CDR1 SGHTA, CDR2 FQGNSA. This CDR3 has 16 residues. V lost 1 base, J lost 0 bases, and 9 bases lay in between.

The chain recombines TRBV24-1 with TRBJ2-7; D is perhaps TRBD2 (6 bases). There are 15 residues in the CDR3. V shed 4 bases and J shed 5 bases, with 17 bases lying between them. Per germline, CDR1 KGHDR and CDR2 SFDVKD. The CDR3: CATSDAAGLKHEQYF. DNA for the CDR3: TGTGCCACCAGTGACGCTGCGGGACTTAAACACGAGCAGTACTTC.

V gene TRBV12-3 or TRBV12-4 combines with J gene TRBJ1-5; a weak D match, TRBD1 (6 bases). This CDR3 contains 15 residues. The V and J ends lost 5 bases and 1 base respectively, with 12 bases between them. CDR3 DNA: TGTGCCAGCAGTAGTACAGGGCCAAGCAATCAGCCCCAGCATTTT. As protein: CASSSTGPSNQPQHF.

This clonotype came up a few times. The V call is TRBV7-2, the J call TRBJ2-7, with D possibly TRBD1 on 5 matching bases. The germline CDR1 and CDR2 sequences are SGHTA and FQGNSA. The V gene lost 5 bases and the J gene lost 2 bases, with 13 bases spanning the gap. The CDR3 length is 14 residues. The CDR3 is CASSVRTSPYEQYF. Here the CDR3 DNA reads TGTGCCAGCAGCGTCCGGACATCACCCTACGAGCAGTACTTC.

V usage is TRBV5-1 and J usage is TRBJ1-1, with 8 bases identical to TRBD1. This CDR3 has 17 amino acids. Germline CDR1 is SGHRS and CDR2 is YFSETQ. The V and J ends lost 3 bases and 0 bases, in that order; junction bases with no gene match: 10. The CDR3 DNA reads TGCGCCAGCAGCTCTGGACAGGGCTCCCTTATGAACACTGAAGCTTTCTTT. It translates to CASSSGQGSLMNTEAFF.

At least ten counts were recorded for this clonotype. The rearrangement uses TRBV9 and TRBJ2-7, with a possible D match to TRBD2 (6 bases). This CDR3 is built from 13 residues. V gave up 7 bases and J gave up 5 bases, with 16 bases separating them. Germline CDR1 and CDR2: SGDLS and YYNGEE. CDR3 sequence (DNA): TGTGCCAGCGGTGGACTATCGGGCCACGAGCAGTACTTC. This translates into CASGGLSGHEQYF.

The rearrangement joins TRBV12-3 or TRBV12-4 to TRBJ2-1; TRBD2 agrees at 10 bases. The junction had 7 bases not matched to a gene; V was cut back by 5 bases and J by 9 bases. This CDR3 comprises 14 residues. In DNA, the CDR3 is TGTGCCAGCAGTCCCGGGACTAGCGTGGGTGAGCAGTTCTTC. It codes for CASSPGTSVGEQFF.

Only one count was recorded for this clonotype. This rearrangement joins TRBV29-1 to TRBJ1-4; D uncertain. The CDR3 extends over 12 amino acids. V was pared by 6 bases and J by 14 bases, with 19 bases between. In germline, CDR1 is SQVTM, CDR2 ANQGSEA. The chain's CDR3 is CSVLDAYGVLFF. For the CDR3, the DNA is TGCAGCGTCTTGGACGCTTACGGGGTCCTGTTTTTT.

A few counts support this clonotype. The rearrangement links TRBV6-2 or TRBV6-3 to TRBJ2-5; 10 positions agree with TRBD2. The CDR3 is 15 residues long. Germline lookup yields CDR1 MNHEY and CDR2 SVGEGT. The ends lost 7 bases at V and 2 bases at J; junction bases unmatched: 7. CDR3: CASTRAGGWQETQYF. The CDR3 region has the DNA TGTGCCAGCACGAGAGCGGGAGGGTGGCAAGAGACCCAGTACTTC.

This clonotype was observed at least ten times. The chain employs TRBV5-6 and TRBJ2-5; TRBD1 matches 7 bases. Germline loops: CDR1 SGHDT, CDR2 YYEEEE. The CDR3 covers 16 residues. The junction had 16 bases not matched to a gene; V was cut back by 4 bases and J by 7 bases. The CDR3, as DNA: TGTGCCAGCAGCCTGGTCGGGACAGAATCCCGGAGGACCCAGTACTTC. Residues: CASSLVGTESRRTQYF.

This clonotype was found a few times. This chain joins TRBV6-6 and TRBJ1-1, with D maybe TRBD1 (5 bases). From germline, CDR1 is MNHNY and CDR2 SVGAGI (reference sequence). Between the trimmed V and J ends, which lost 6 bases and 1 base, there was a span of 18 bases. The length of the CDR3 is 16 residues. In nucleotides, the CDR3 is TGTGCCAGCAGAACATCTCGGGACTTTTCGAACACTGAAGCTTTCTTT. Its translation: CASRTSRDFSNTEAFF.

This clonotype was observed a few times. The CDR3, as DNA: TGCGCCAGCAGCTCTCGTCCGTCAAGCGGGAGGGGGTCAGAGACCCAGTACTTC. It yields the protein CASSSRPSSGRGSETQYF. V is TRBV4-3 and J is TRBJ2-5; 10 nucleotides match TRBD2. Germline CDR1 LGHNA, CDR2 YSLEER. The CDR3 contains 18 residues. The junction had 16 bases not matched to a gene; V was cut back by 5 bases and J by 4 bases.

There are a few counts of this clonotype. The DNA for the CDR3 is TGCGCCAGCAGCTTGGCCGTCATAGGGGACTATGGCTACACCTTC. Its translation: CASSLAVIGDYGYTF. The chain uses TRBV5-1 and TRBJ1-2; D might be TRBD1 (5 bases). Between the trimmed V and J ends, which lost 0 bases and 3 bases, there was a span of 12 bases. CDR3 length equals 15 residues. Germline assignment: CDR1 SGHRS and CDR2 YFSETQ.

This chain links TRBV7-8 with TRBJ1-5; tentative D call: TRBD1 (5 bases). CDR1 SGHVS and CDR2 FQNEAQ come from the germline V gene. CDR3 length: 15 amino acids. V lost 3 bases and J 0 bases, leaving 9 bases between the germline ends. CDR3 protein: CASSFGGTSNQPQHF. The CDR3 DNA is TGTGCCAGCAGCTTTGGGGGAACTAGCAATCAGCCCCAGCATTTT.

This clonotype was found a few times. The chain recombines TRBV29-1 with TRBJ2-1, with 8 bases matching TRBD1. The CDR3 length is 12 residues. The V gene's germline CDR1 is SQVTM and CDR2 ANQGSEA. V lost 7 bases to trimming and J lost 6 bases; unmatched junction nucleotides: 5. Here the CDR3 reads CSGGQGANEQFF. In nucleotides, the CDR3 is TGCAGCGGAGGACAGGGTGCCAATGAGCAGTTCTTC.